The T cell receptor beta chain under discussion was sequenced for a study of T cell repertoires in cytomegalovirus infection. TCRdb used MiXCR to reprocess the reads, holding one entry per CDR3 protein. Of around 550,000 distinct CDR3 sequences in the sample, more than 20% are singletons; the top ten hold around 14%. CDR3 size: 17 residues. Germline V gene sequence: CDR1 KGHDR, CDR2 SFDVKD. Germline trimming cut 4 bases from V and 1 base from J; bases unmatched to any gene: 4. Sequencing used PBMCs. The TCR comes from a human donor in good health (CMV status not recorded). Some clones in this sample may be carry-over from other donors' samples. V is TRBV24-1 and J is TRBJ2-1; 12 nucleotides agree with TRBD2. This CDR3 is CATSDPLAGGSYNEQFF. CDR3 DNA sequence: TGTGCCACCAGTGACCCACTAGCGGGAGGTTCCTACAATGAGCAGTTCTTC.